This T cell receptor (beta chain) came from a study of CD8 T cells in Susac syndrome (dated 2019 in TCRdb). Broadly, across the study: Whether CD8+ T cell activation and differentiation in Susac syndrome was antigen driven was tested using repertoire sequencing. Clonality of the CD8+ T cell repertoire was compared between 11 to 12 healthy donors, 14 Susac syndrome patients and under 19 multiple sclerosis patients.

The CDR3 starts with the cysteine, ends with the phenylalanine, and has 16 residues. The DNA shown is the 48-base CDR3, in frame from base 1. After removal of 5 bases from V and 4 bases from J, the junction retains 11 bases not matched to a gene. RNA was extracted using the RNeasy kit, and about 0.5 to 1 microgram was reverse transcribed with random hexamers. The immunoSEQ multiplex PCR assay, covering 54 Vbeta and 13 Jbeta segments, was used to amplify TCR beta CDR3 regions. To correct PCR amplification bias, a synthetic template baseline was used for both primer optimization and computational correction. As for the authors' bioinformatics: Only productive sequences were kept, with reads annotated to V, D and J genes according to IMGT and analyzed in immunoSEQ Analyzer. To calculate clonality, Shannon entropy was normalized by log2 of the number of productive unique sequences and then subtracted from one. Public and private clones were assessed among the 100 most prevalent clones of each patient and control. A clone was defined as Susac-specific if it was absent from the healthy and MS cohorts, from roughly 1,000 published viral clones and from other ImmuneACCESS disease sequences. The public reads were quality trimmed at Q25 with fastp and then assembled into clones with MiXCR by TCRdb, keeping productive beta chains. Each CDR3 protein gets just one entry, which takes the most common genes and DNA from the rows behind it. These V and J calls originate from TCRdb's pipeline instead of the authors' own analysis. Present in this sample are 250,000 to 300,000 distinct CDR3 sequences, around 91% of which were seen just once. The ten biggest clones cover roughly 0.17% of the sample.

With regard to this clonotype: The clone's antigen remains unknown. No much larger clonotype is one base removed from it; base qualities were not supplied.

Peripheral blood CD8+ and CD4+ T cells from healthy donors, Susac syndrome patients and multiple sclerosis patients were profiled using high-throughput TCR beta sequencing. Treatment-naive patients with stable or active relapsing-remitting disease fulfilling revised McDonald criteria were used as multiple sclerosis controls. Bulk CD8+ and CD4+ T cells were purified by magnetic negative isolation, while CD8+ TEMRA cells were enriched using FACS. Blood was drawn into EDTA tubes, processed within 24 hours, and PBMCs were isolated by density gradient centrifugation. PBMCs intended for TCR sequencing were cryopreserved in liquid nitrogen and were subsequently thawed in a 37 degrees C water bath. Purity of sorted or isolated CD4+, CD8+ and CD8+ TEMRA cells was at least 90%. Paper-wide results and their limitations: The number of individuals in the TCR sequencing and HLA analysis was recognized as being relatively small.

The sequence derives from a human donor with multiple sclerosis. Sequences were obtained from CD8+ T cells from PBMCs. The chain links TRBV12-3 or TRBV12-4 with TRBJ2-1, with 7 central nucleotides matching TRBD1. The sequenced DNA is TGTGCCAGCAGTATCCCGACAGGGAACCATTACAATGAGCAGTTCTTC. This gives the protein CASSIPTGNHYNEQFF.